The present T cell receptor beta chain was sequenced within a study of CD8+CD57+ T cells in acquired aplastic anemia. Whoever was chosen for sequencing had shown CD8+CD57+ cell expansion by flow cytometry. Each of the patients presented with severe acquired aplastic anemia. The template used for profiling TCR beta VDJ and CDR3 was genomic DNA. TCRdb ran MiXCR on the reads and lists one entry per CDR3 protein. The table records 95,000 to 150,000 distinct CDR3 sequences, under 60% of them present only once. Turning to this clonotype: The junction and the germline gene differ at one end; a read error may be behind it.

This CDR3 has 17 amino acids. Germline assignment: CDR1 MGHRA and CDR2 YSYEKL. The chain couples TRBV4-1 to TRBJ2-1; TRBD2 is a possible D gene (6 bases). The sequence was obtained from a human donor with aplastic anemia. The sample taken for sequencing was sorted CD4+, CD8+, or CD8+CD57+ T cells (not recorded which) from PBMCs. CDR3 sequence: CASSQDRLVSSYNEQSF. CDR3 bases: TGCGCCAGCAGCCAAGATAGACTAGTTTCGTCCTACAATGAGCAGTCCTTC.